This paragraph reports one TCR beta chain. In the authors' methods: From reference gene primer amplification, estimates of nucleated cell counts were derived. Method: immunoSEQ multiplex PCR; TCRdb's copy keeps in-frame clones and lacks some. That table gives V, J and clone size, and the DNA gave D and trimming. The data hold approximately 250,000 clones, with 75% to 85% observed a single time. The data were obtained in a study of blood T cell repertoires in COVID-19. The overall study: Researchers got acute and convalescent COVID-19 samples from the United States, Italy and Spain. T cells, B-cell-depleted T cells, or PBMCs supplied cDNA or gDNA.

Germline values: CDR1 MNHEY, CDR2 SVGAGI. CDR3 length equals 12 residues. The V and J ends lost 6 bases and 6 bases respectively, with 9 bases between them. Sequenced material: peripheral blood. The receptor's source is a middle-aged woman who had recovered from COVID-19. The genes are TRBV6-5 and TRBJ2-1; D is unresolved. CDR3 sequence (DNA): TGTGCCAGCAGGCGCTTTTCCAATGAGCAGTTCTTC. Its translation: CASRRFSNEQFF.